These 20 T cell receptor beta chains were sequenced from one sample in a study of T cells after yellow fever vaccination. One entry per CDR3 protein, called by TCRdb with MiXCR from the 5' RACE reads. The profile covers under 300,000 distinct CDR3 sequences, with 6.9% appearing a single time and roughly 0.9% taken by the ten largest. Sequenced here: CD4+ T cells sorted from PBMCs, sampled 15 days after the yellow fever booster vaccination. The origin of the receptors is a man younger than 40 who received the YFV17D yellow fever vaccine.

This clonotype was detected ten times or more. This sequence joins TRBV12-3 or TRBV12-4 and TRBJ2-4; the D gene is possibly TRBD2 (6 bases). Trimming removed 7 bases from V and 7 bases from J, with 14 bases in between. This CDR3 comprises 13 residues. This CDR3 is CASTWAGRNIQYF. The CDR3 nucleotides are TGTGCCAGCACCTGGGCGGGAAGGAACATTCAGTACTTC.

This clonotype has a count of ten or more. The chain joins TRBV14 to TRBJ2-4; tentatively, D is TRBD2 (7 bases). This CDR3 is 19 amino acids long. Germline V gene data show CDR1 as SGHDN and CDR2 as FVKESK. V lost 0 bases, J lost 5 bases, and 23 bases lay in between. CDR3 protein: CASSQDWRRPGEGENIQYF. Written as DNA, the CDR3 is TGTGCCAGCAGCCAAGATTGGAGGCGCCCAGGGGAGGGCGAAAACATTCAGTACTTC.

This clonotype was seen many times. The chain is built from TRBV7-9 and TRBJ2-2; D remains unclear. Per the germline V gene, CDR1 is SEHNR and CDR2 is FQNEAQ (reference sequence). Trimming removed 5 bases at V and 0 bases at J, with 7 bases between. The CDR3 has 14 amino acids. CDR3 DNA: TGTGCCAGCAGCGTCGACTCGAACACCGGGGAGCTGTTTTTT. This codes for CASSVDSNTGELFF. Filled out from reference TRBV7-9 and TRBJ2-2, the complete variable domain reads DTGVSQNPRHKITKRGQNVTFRCDPISEHNRLYWYRQTLGQGPEFLTYFQNEAQLEKSRLLSDRFSAERPKGSFSTLEIQRTEQGDSAMYLCASSVDSNTGELFFGEGSRLTVL.

This clonotype was observed a few times. This chain joins TRBV5-1 and TRBJ1-6; D is perhaps TRBD1 (6 bases). With 4 bases removed from V and 10 bases from J, the gap between germline ends came to 21 bases. This CDR3 is built from 16 residues. From germline, CDR1 is SGHRS and CDR2 YFSETQ. CDR3 nucleotide sequence: TGCGCCAGCAGCGCGGGAAGGACAGACGGCGGGTCACCCCTCCACTTT. Its translation: CASSAGRTDGGSPLHF.

This clonotype was seen a few times. The rearrangement uses TRBV7-9 and TRBJ1-3; no firm D call. The length of the CDR3 is 17 residues. V lost 5 bases, J lost 0 bases, and 17 bases lay in between. Germline assignment: CDR1 SEHNR and CDR2 FQNEAQ (reference sequence). The DNA for the CDR3 is TGTGCCAGCAGCAAGACCGGTGGCAGTAGCTCTGGAAACACCATATATTTT. Amino acids: CASSKTGGSSSGNTIYF.

This clonotype has at least ten counts. This sequence joins TRBV7-6 and TRBJ2-1; 11 nucleotides agree with TRBD2. Losses at the gene ends were 5 bases for V and 4 bases for J; bases not matched to a gene: 4. Germline assignment: CDR1 SGHVS and CDR2 FNYEAQ. The CDR3 totals 15 residues. The CDR3 nucleotides are TGTGCCAGCAGCCTCTCTAGCGGGAGGTACAATGAGCAGTTCTTC. Its translation is CASSLSSGRYNEQFF.

This clonotype showed up many times. In nucleotides, the CDR3 is TGTGCCAGCAGCCCCAGGGGCTCTAGCACAGATACGCAGTATTTT. Its translation: CASSPRGSSTDTQYF. The V call is TRBV12-3 or TRBV12-4, the J call TRBJ2-3, with D possibly matching TRBD1 (6 bases). There are 15 residues in the CDR3. V was pared by 6 bases and J by 0 bases, with 13 bases between.

The V gene is TRBV11-1, the J gene TRBJ2-1; D is possibly TRBD2 (6 bases). This CDR3 has 19 residues. Trimming left V 9 bases short and J 0 bases short, with 27 bases between. Germline V gene sequence: CDR1 SGHAT, CDR2 FQDESV (reference sequence). CDR3 sequence: CARRGKETNEPSSYNEQFF. Written as DNA, the CDR3 is TGTGCCAGGCGCGGGAAGGAGACGAATGAACCCAGCTCCTACAATGAGCAGTTCTTC.

This clonotype was counted only a few times. The gene calls are TRBV7-2 and TRBJ2-7; D remains unclear. V was trimmed by 4 bases and J by 3 bases, leaving 10 bases between them. The CDR3 is 13 residues long. CDR1 is SGHTA, CDR2 FQGNSA, per germline. CDR3 DNA sequence: TGTGCCAGCAGCTCCGAAATCAGCTACGAGCAGTACTTC. Translated, it gives CASSSEISYEQYF.

The chain couples TRBV7-9 to TRBJ2-7, with D tentatively TRBD2 (7 bases). The V end lost 1 base, the J end lost 7 bases, and 17 bases lay between the germline ends. Germline CDR1 is SEHNR and CDR2 is FQNEAQ (reference sequence). This CDR3 spans 15 amino acids. Written as DNA, the CDR3 is TGTGCCAGCAGCTTAGAGGGGGGGACTCCTGGGGAGCAGTACTTC. Translating gives CASSLEGGTPGEQYF. The entire variable domain, with the rest obtained from reference TRBV7-9 and TRBJ2-7, is as follows: DTGVSQNPRHKITKRGQNVTFRCDPISEHNRLYWYRQTLGQGPEFLTYFQNEAQLEKSRLLSDRFSAERPKGSFSTLEIQRTEQGDSAMYLCASSLEGGTPGEQYFGPGTRLTVT.

This clonotype showed up just a few times. The chain employs TRBV20-1 and TRBJ1-3; the match to TRBD1 covers 8 bases. After removal of 7 bases from V and 2 bases from J, the junction contained 7 bases not matched to a gene. CDR1 is DFQATT and CDR2 is SNEGSKA in the germline V gene (reference sequence). This CDR3 contains 14 residues. The chain's CDR3 is CSVPDRAAGNTIYF. The CDR3 region has the DNA TGCAGTGTACCGGACAGGGCGGCTGGAAACACCATATATTTT.

The sample holds a few counts of this clonotype. The CDR3 protein is CASGEVVNSPLHF. The CDR3 nucleotides read TGTGCCAGCGGGGAAGTAGTTAATTCACCCCTCCACTTT. The chain is built from TRBV6-4 and TRBJ1-6; the D is unclear. Trimming pared 8 bases from V and 6 bases from J, leaving 11 bases between. There are 13 residues in the CDR3. The germline V gene has CDR1 MRHNA and CDR2 SNTAGT.

This clonotype was recorded a few times. V gene TRBV15 combines with J gene TRBJ2-1, with 10 bases fitting TRBD2. V lost 0 bases and J lost 6; bases outside the gene matches: 11. From germline, CDR1 is LNHNV and CDR2 YYDKDF (reference sequence). The CDR3 has 18 residues. CDR3 region: CATSRDTSGTPRTNEQFF. CDR3 nucleotide sequence: TGTGCCACCAGCAGAGATACTAGCGGGACTCCGCGTACCAATGAGCAGTTCTTC.

The sample holds many counts of this clonotype. This chain uses TRBV7-9 with TRBJ2-2; 7 bases agree with TRBD1. The CDR3 runs 15 residues. Trimming at V came to 1 base and at J to 2 bases, leaving 1 base not matched to a gene. Germline assignment: CDR1 SEHNR and CDR2 FQNEAQ (reference sequence). The CDR3 loop is CASSLGDRNTGELFF. CDR3 bases: TGTGCCAGCAGCTTAGGGGACAGAAACACCGGGGAGCTGTTTTTT.

In this sample, this clonotype turned up many times. This CDR3 is CASSPSTYRAGNEQFF. DNA of the CDR3: TGTGCCAGCAGCCCATCTACGTATAGGGCCGGGAATGAGCAGTTCTTC. The genes are TRBV7-3 and TRBJ2-1; D gene ambiguous. Germline V gene data show CDR1 as SGHTA and CDR2 as FQGTGA. V gave up 5 bases and J gave up 7 bases, with 21 bases separating them. The CDR3 spans 16 residues.

This chain links TRBV29-1 with TRBJ2-1; 8 positions agree with TRBD2. V shed 4 bases and J 6 bases; nucleotides not matched to a gene: 8. This CDR3 spans 14 amino acids. The V gene's germline CDR1 is SQVTM and CDR2 ANQGSEA. CDR3 in amino acids: CSVGRTSTGNEQFF. CDR3 DNA: TGCAGCGTTGGGAGGACTAGCACGGGCAATGAGCAGTTCTTC.

The chain joins TRBV30 to TRBJ2-3; tentatively, D is TRBD2 (6 bases). CDR3 size: 15 residues. Per germline, CDR1 GTSNPN and CDR2 SVGIG (reference sequence). V lost 5 bases to trimming and J lost 4 bases, with 19 bases between them. CDR3 in amino acids: CAWGPGLSPPDTQYF. The CDR3 region has the DNA TGTGCCTGGGGACCGGGACTTAGCCCCCCAGATACGCAGTATTTT.

V gene TRBV7-2 combines with J gene TRBJ2-7; TRBD2 matches at 7 bases. Germline V gene sequence: CDR1 SGHTA, CDR2 FQGNSA. This CDR3 contains 13 residues. The V and J ends lost 5 bases and 5 bases, in that order; junction bases with no gene match: 6. The DNA of the CDR3 is TGTGCCAGCAGCCGACTAGCCAGCGACGAGCAGTACTTC. It codes for CASSRLASDEQYF.

This clonotype turned up a few times. The rearrangement joins TRBV11-1 to TRBJ2-7, with D perhaps TRBD2 (5 bases). The V end lost 5 bases, the J end lost 6 bases, and 11 bases lay between the germline ends. From germline, CDR1 is SGHAT and CDR2 FQDESV (reference sequence). The CDR3 is 12 amino acids. The chain's CDR3 is CASSLPGVEQYF. The CDR3, as DNA: TGTGCCAGCAGCCTGCCCGGGGTCGAGCAGTACTTC.

In this sample, this clonotype turned up many times. V usage is TRBV3-1 and J usage is TRBJ2-1, with 14 bases aligning to TRBD2. This CDR3 spans 16 amino acids. Germline V gives CDR1 LGHDT, CDR2 YNNKEL (reference sequence). V lost 6 bases and J lost 10; bases outside the gene matches: 11. The CDR3 reads CASSRAGLAGVREQFF. Written as DNA, the CDR3 is TGTGCCAGCAGTCGAGCGGGACTAGCGGGAGTCCGAGAGCAGTTCTTC.